This TCR beta chain emerged from a study of blood T cells in healthy people across ages. Combining a sample-barcoded 5' primer with a J-beta primer mix, a second PCR ran for roughly 6 to 12 cycles. Every cDNA was tagged by a template-switch adaptor with 12 random nucleotides. No fewer than 2.5 million CDR3-containing paired-end reads came from each sample. TCRdb redid the calling of the 5' RACE reads with MiXCR, one entry per CDR3 protein. The sample yields more than 650,000 distinct CDR3 sequences, about 53% seen once. Worth noting for this clonotype: Its antigen remains unknown.

Findings and limits, study-wide: As naive T cell percentage varied, TCR beta diversity correlated strongly with it.

The CDR3 is made up of 15 amino acids. Germline trimming cut 2 bases from V and 5 bases from J; bases unmatched to any gene: 5. Germline CDR1 SGHRS, CDR2 YFSETQ. Every participating donor contributed about 10 milliliters of peripheral blood through a draw. This receptor was obtained from a man older than 75 in good health. The gene calls are TRBV5-1 and TRBJ2-1, with 9 bases matching TRBD2. The sample consisted of blood. CDR3 sequence (DNA): TGCGCCAGCAGCTTAGCGGGAGGCGGACACAATGAGCAGTTCTTC. This translates into CASSLAGGGHNEQFF.